These 22 T cell receptor beta chains were all obtained from the same sample, sequenced in a study of regulatory T cells in long-lasting Graves disease. The time point was: newly diagnosed GD, antithyroid drugs for less than 3 months. Making the TCR library involved RNA that had been extracted from PBMCs. Researchers made TCR beta libraries by using iRepertoire HTBI primers and running Arm-PCR on CDR3 regions. One entry per CDR3 protein results from TCRdb running MiXCR on the multiplex PCR reads. The table has approximately 230,000 distinct CDR3 sequences, around 20% seen once. The sample in question was peripheral blood mononuclear cells (PBMCs), obtained at new diagnosis, from a patient treated with antithyroid drugs. Receptors originate from a female donor with Graves disease.

This clonotype was picked up many times. The chain has TRBV10-3 and TRBJ2-5, with 15 bases that match TRBD2. Per germline, CDR1 ENHRY and CDR2 SYGVKD. The CDR3 length is 16 residues. Trimming cost V 4 bases and J 4 bases; bases outside gene matches: 4. The CDR3 nucleotides read TGTGCCATCAGTGGGACTAGCGGGAGGGCCGGAGAGACCCAGTACTTC. It encodes CAISGTSGRAGETQYF.

The chain's CDR3 is CASRWTSDTDTQYF. DNA of the CDR3: TGTGCCAGCAGATGGACTAGCGACACAGATACGCAGTATTTT. The chain links TRBV2 to TRBJ2-3; 9 bases line up with TRBD2. Per germline, CDR1 SNHLY and CDR2 FYNNEI. The length of the CDR3 is 14 residues. The junction had 3 bases not matched to a gene; V was cut back by 6 bases and J by 2 bases.

Remarks on this clonotype: A clone one base away is much larger, so this may be a read error. The chain is built from TRBV9 and TRBJ2-1, with 10 bases aligning to TRBD1. Trimming took 5 bases from V and 10 from J; bases not matched to a gene: 9. The V gene's germline CDR1 is SGDLS and CDR2 YYNGEE. This CDR3 spans 14 amino acids. In DNA form, the CDR3 reads TGTGCCAGCAGGGGACAGGGGAGTCCCTACGAGCAGTTCTTC. It codes for CASRGQGSPYEQFF.

This rearrangement joins TRBV7-9 to TRBJ2-5; TRBD2 matches at 9 bases. The CDR3 consists of 15 residues. Germline V gives CDR1 SEHNR, CDR2 FQNEAQ (reference sequence). The junction had 8 bases not matched to a gene; V was cut back by 6 bases and J by 3 bases. The chain's CDR3 is CASSYSGSLEETQYF. The CDR3 coding sequence is TGTGCCAGCAGTTATAGCGGGAGTCTTGAAGAGACCCAGTACTTC.

In this sample, this clonotype turned up many times. The chain has TRBV27 and TRBJ2-7; tentative D call: TRBD2 (5 bases). CDR1 is MNHEY and CDR2 is SMNVEV in the germline V gene (reference sequence). This CDR3 is 14 amino acids long. V was trimmed by 0 bases and J by 5 bases, leaving 11 bases between them. The CDR3 region has the DNA TGTGCCAGCAGTTTATCGACGGGGATCGACGAGCAGTACTTC. Protein product: CASSLSTGIDEQYF.

As regards this clonotype: A much larger clone differs by one base, so this may be a read error. The CDR3 nucleotides are TGCGCCAGCAGCCAAGACGAACCGAGAGTGGGGATAGCCTACAATGGGCAGTTCTTC. It yields the protein CASSQDEPRVGIAYNGQFF. This chain joins TRBV4-3 and TRBJ2-1; D is unresolved. From germline, CDR1 is LGHNA and CDR2 YSLEER. This CDR3 spans 19 amino acids.

The chain links TRBV19 to TRBJ1-6; 9 nucleotides line up with TRBD1. This CDR3 has 13 residues. With 7 bases clipped from V and 7 bases from J, the junction kept 2 bases outside the gene matches. Germline V gene data show CDR1 as LNHDA and CDR2 as SQIVND (reference sequence). CDR3: CASKGTGNSPLHF. The CDR3 DNA follows: TGTGCCAGTAAGGGGACAGGGAATTCACCCCTCCACTTT.

This clonotype was found many times. This sequence joins TRBV5-1 and TRBJ2-1; D gene ambiguous. The CDR3 length is 15 residues. Trimming removed 0 bases from V and 4 bases from J, with 11 bases in between. Per germline, CDR1 SGHRS and CDR2 YFSETQ. The CDR3, as DNA: TGCGCCAGCAGCTTGGCGGTCCTTCAGTACAATGAGCAGTTCTTC. This translates into CASSLAVLQYNEQFF. The full variable domain, in which reference TRBV5-1 and TRBJ2-1 provide the parts outside the CDR3, is KAGVTQTPRYLIKTRGQQVTLSCSPISGHRSVSWYQQTPGQGLQFLFEYFSETQRNKGNFPGRFSGRQFSNSRSEMNVSTLELGDSALYLCASSLAVLQYNEQFFGPGTRLTVL.

The sample holds many counts of this clonotype. J is TRBJ2-1 and V is TRBV6-2 or TRBV6-3, with 12 bases identical to TRBD2. With 6 bases clipped from V and 9 bases from J, the junction kept 15 bases outside the gene matches. The CDR3 is made up of 17 amino acids. Germline CDR1 is MNHEY and CDR2 is SVGEGT. The CDR3, as DNA: TGTGCCAGCAGACGGAGACTAGCGGGAGATATGGACGGTGAGCAGTTCTTC. It specifies CASRRRLAGDMDGEQFF.

The chain is built from TRBV9 and TRBJ2-7; 14 nucleotides line up with TRBD2. With 0 bases clipped from V and 5 bases from J, the junction kept 4 bases outside the gene matches. The CDR3 spans 16 residues. CDR1 and CDR2 (germline): SGDLS, YYNGEE. This CDR3 is CASSVEGTSGSDEQYF. As DNA, the CDR3 is TGTGCCAGCAGCGTAGAGGGGACTAGCGGGAGCGACGAGCAGTACTTC.

In its sample, this clonotype was seen many times. Its ends do not fully match the called genes, so a read error is possible. V is TRBV5-1 and J is TRBJ2-7; perhaps TRBD1 as D (5 bases). Looked up from germline, CDR1 is SGHRS and CDR2 is YFSETQ. This CDR3 spans 12 amino acids. CDR3 bases: TGTGCCAGCAGCTTGGAAGGGGACGAGCAGTACTTC. Translating gives CASSLEGDEQYF.

The table lists this clonotype with a count of one. The chain couples TRBV12-3 or TRBV12-4 to TRBJ2-4; D call uncertain. The CDR3 totals 13 residues. The V and J ends lost 3 bases and 7 bases respectively, with 10 bases between them. The CDR3 reads CASSFGHGNIQYF. The DNA for the CDR3 is TGTGCCAGCAGTTTTGGTCACGGGAACATTCAGTACTTC.

This clonotype was detected many times. V is TRBV7-2 and J is TRBJ2-3; 7 nucleotides agree with TRBD1. V lost 6 bases to trimming and J lost 8 bases; unmatched junction nucleotides: 8. The germline gives CDR1 SGHTA, CDR2 FQGNSA. This CDR3 has 13 residues. This CDR3 reads CASSYDREGTQYF. In DNA, the CDR3 is TGTGCCAGCAGTTACGACAGGGAAGGTACGCAGTATTTT. Together with reference TRBV7-2 and TRBJ2-3, the CDR3 gives the full variable domain: GAGVSQSPSNKVTEKGKDVELRCDPISGHTALYWYRQSLGQGLEFLIYFQGNSAPDKSGLPSDRFSAERTGGSVSTLTIQRTQQEDSAVYLCASSYDREGTQYFGPGTRLTVL.

The table lists this clonotype with many counts. The chain has TRBV12-3 or TRBV12-4 and TRBJ2-2, with D hard to call. Trimming took 6 bases from V and 6 from J, leaving 11 bases between them. The CDR3 covers 13 residues. CDR3: CASRASYAGELFF. CDR3 bases: TGTGCCAGCAGGGCTAGTTACGCCGGGGAGCTGTTTTTT.

This clonotype was counted ten times or more. The CDR3 region has the DNA TGTGCCAGCAGCTTAGGAGGCGGATACAGGGAGTATGGCTACACCTTC. It translates to CASSLGGGYREYGYTF. The chain carries TRBV11-3 and TRBJ1-2, with D possibly being TRBD1 (6 bases). The V and J ends lost 1 base and 5 bases respectively, with 17 bases between them. The CDR3 contains 16 residues. Germline CDR1 reads SGHNT; CDR2 reads YENEEA.

The J gene is TRBJ1-2, the V gene TRBV10-2; D gene unclear. This CDR3 has 12 residues. V was pared by 6 bases and J by 1 base, with 6 bases between. Germline V gene sequence: CDR1 WSHSY, CDR2 SAAADI. The CDR3 coding sequence is TGCGCCAGCAGGCCCAATAACTATGGCTACACCTTC. Translating gives CASRPNNYGYTF.

The V and J genes are TRBV19 and TRBJ1-1, with D possibly being TRBD1 (5 bases). Trimming removed 2 bases from V and 3 bases from J, with 13 bases in between. Germline V gene data show CDR1 as LNHDA and CDR2 as SQIVND (reference sequence). The CDR3 totals 15 residues. CDR3 in DNA: TGTGCCAGTAGTATATCGGGGCGGGGACACACTGAAGCTTTCTTT. Its protein is CASSISGRGHTEAFF.

The V gene is TRBV5-1, the J gene TRBJ2-3; perhaps TRBD2 as D (5 bases). CDR1 is SGHRS and CDR2 is YFSETQ in the germline V gene. The CDR3 has 15 residues. The V gene lost 1 base and the J gene lost 4 bases, with 13 bases spanning the gap. The CDR3 protein is CASSLYSGRADTQYF. The DNA for the CDR3 is TGCGCCAGCAGCTTGTATAGTGGGAGAGCAGATACGCAGTATTTT.

The sample holds many counts of this clonotype. V gene TRBV28 combines with J gene TRBJ2-3, with 8 bases aligning to TRBD1. V lost 7 bases, J lost 4 bases, and 4 bases stayed unmatched. The germline V gene encodes CDR1 MDHEN and CDR2 SYDVKM. The CDR3 spans 13 residues. The CDR3 nucleotides read TGTGCCAGCACCTTACAGGGGGCAGATACGCAGTATTTT. It is translated as CASTLQGADTQYF.

This clonotype came up many times. Sequence at one end of the junction differs from germline and may be a read error. The chain carries TRBV2 and TRBJ2-7; either TRBD1 or TRBD2 may supply D (5 bases each). Germline V gives CDR1 SNHLY, CDR2 FYNNEI. The CDR3 loop spans 14 amino acids. CDR3 amino acids: CASSATTSRGEESF. In DNA, the CDR3 is TGTGCCAGCAGTGCAACTACATCCCGGGGCGAAGAGTCCTTC.

This clonotype occurred a few times. This sequence is one base from a far larger clone and is likely a read error. The missing conserved phenylalanine or tryptophan at the end of this CDR3 makes a read error likely. This chain links TRBV7-9 with TRBJ2-5, with TRBD1 identical over 8 bases. J was trimmed by 4 bases and V by 5 bases; bases with no gene match: 3. Germline V CDR1 and CDR2: SEHNR, FQNEAQ (reference sequence). The CDR3 extends over 13 amino acids. The CDR3 protein is CASSPGTGETQYL. In DNA, the CDR3 is TGTGCCAGCAGCCCAGGGACAGGAGAGACCCAGTACCTC.

This clonotype was counted at least ten times. The V and J genes are TRBV28 and TRBJ1-5; D is unclear. Trimming stripped 3 bases from V and 3 bases from J, with 6 bases between. Germline V gene data show CDR1 as MDHEN and CDR2 as SYDVKM. This CDR3 spans 13 amino acids. In DNA, the CDR3 is TGTGCCAGCAGTTTCGCTAACAATCAGCCCCAGCATTTT. Protein product: CASSFANNQPQHF.